This TCR beta chain was observed in a study of identical twins. V dropped 0 bases and J dropped 4; count of bases not matched to a gene: 10. From germline, CDR1 is KGHSH and CDR2 LQKENI. The CDR3 is made up of 18 amino acids. TCRdb re-analysed the 5' RACE reads in MiXCR, keeping a single row per CDR3 protein. The data show 240,000 or so distinct CDR3 sequences, approximately 7% seen once. This sample was shared with a second study, whose subject was yellow fever vaccine responses in identical twins.

This receptor was obtained from a woman younger than 30 in good health. What was sequenced was memory (CD45RO+) T cells sorted from blood. The chain carries TRBV18 and TRBJ2-3; TRBD2 matches at 10 bases. Here the CDR3 reads CASSPPTASGRRADTQYF. The CDR3 coding sequence is TGTGCCAGCTCACCACCTACGGCTAGCGGGAGACGGGCAGATACGCAGTATTTT.